This TCR beta chain was profiled in a study of cytomegalovirus exposure and HLA in healthy donors (dated by TCRdb to about 2017). Regarding the complete study: An earlier analysis of approximately 640 of the donors reported about 250 Gb of sequence data and roughly 110 million unique TCR beta sequences from about 179 million T cells. An early release that covered 640 HLA-typed donors contained about 300 gigabases of sequencing data and some 87 million unique TCR sequences. The genetic ancestry cluster associated with self-reported Caucasian donors included about 84% of the 398 genotyped donors. The aim of the study was to test whether cataloging public T cell receptors could identify signatures of past pathogen exposure. The T cell repertoires of 666 subjects were profiled by immunosequencing and related to cytomegalovirus serostatus. Besides the first cohort of 666 subjects, a separate validation cohort made up of over 100 different subjects was used. High-throughput TCR immunosequencing, statistical association of individual TCRs with disease status, and machine learning were combined to predict cytomegalovirus infection status. A later analysis re-examined previously published TCR beta repertoires from several hundred donors and added high-resolution HLA genotyping to investigate patterns of TCR occurrence. In the later analysis, no new phenotypic data were used to find candidate immune exposures; instead, reliance was placed on TCR beta sequences and their occurrence across donors. An earlier analysis of fewer than 700 of the donors applied high-throughput TCR beta sequencing to assess whether each TCR beta V gene segment acted as functional or pseudogenic. Donor age, sex, ethnicity and CMV serostatus were compiled alongside the repertoire data. Genome-wide SNP genotypes for about 60% of the 666 donors were used in a later genetic analysis, which treated that subset as a discovery cohort. All discovery cohort repertoires had been generated on a single sequencing platform. Class I and class II HLA loci were covered by the typing at four-digit resolution. The number of donors typed differed by locus, with roughly 629-640 for A, B, C, DRB1 and DQB1, roughly 520 for DQA1, approximately 580 for DPA1, and 450 to 480 for DPB1. Because of strong linkage in the cohort, four or five DR-DQ haplotypes were treated as single units for association and clustering. Among about 360 genotyped donors of the cohort, an average of 235,054 unique TCR beta nucleotide sequences were sequenced per donor, around a sixth of them non-productive.

What the study reported, not specific to this receptor: The cohort was sequenced for TCR beta chains only, and without alpha or paired-chain data the features that could be detected were limited. While some public TCRs were present in many individuals, most TCR sequences turned up only very rarely across donors. An association between a missense DCLRE1C variant and V-gene and J-gene trimming of TCR beta chains was found in a later genetic analysis and replicated in an independent cohort. According to a later analysis, most CMV-associated TCR beta chains appeared to be HLA-restricted, and the HLA associations seemed to be driven largely by CMV exposure. Roughly uniform sequencing depth across donors was assumed in presence/absence analyses, although this assumption may not hold. A later analysis found that HLA-associated TCR beta chains were more clonally expanded and had lower generation probabilities than equally common non-associated chains. The classifier was reported to diagnose cytomegalovirus status with high specificity and sensitivity in both the original cohort and the validation cohort. Linkage disequilibrium might explain the correlated functional status among segregating V segments, but an unknown experimental factor could not be excluded. Some IMGT-functional V segments, including TRBV6-2 and TRBV6-3, could not be told apart with the 87-base-pair reads, so those segments were excluded. In vitro tests confirmed that a few of the cytomegalovirus-associated TCR beta chains recognize cytomegalovirus antigens. Because HLA typing was missing for some donors at each locus, association tests included only the typed subset. According to a later analysis, parvovirus B19, influenza, CMV and Epstein-Barr virus appeared linked to several top co-occurrence clusters. A further reported finding was that TCR beta sequences accurately predicted the HLA-A and HLA-B alleles for most subjects in the first cohort. The study listed approximately 160 TCR beta chains as associated with cytomegalovirus. A later genetic analysis reported fewer N-insertions in productive TCRs among donors in an Asian-associated ancestry cluster than the approximately 700-donor mean. The earlier analysis of a few hundred of the donors excluded approximately 17 rarely observed V segments, including chromosome 9 orphons, because counts were too low. Assigning TCR associations to individual alleles was difficult when HLA alleles, especially DR and DQ, strongly co-occurred. CMV serostatus was the only immune exposure information available for the cohort. A later analysis associated about 17,000 TCR beta sequences with specific HLA alleles at a false discovery rate of 0.05. In a later analysis, the rate of TCR association differed among HLA loci, with DRB1 alleles having the most associated TCRs and HLA-C alleles having the fewest. A cluster of highly shared sequence variants was judged likely to be a technical artifact of the sequencing pipeline. The authors suggested that the approach could potentially be extended to other disease states and immunological phenotypes. In an earlier analysis of 587 of the donors, most TCR beta V segments appeared in productive rearrangements about 90% or about 30% of the time, broadly matching IMGT annotations.

To note about this clone: No antigen is known for it. No much larger clone exists at a distance of one base, and base qualities are not known.

In total, 500 to 700 healthy bone marrow donors made up the cohort. All cohort members were sampled while nominally healthy, although unrecorded immune exposures were likely present. The donor was CMV seronegative and belonged to the group of roughly 330 seronegative cohort members. A peripheral blood sample was provided by each donor, and peripheral blood mononuclear cells were used for TCR beta sequencing. The Qiagen DNeasy Blood Extraction Kit was used to extract genomic DNA from the blood cell samples. CDR1 SGHTA and CDR2 FQGNSA were looked up in the germline V gene. Relative to germline, V is missing 5 bases and J is missing 4 bases, with 4 bases of the junction outside any gene match. Counted from cysteine to phenylalanine, this CDR3 has 15 amino acids. Only the CDR3 part of the read is kept: 45 bases, read in frame from the first base. The library came from the immunoSEQ multiplex PCR assay. A mixture of 60 forward primers for TCR Vbeta segments and 13 reverse primers for TCR Jbeta segments was used in the multiplex PCR. A multiplex PCR assay on genomic DNA amplified the CDR3 region of rearranged TCR beta genes. On the Illumina HiSeq System, the amplified TCR beta libraries were sequenced as 87-base-pair reads. Regarding the original processing steps: Across the 670 or so repertoires, a later analysis counted approximately 75 million unique TCR beta chains, approximately 10 million of which were shared by at least two donors. A nearest-neighbor algorithm error-corrected the raw reads and collapsed the reads into unique sequences, merging closely related sequences to remove PCR and sequencing errors. To assign V, D and J gene segments, CDR3 sequences were aligned to IMGT reference sequences. For a sequence to be retained, at least a six-nucleotide match to both a V gene segment and a J gene segment was required. A rearrangement was called productive if the CDR3 had no stop codons and remained in frame with V and J, and every other rearrangement was called non-productive. CDR3 was defined by IMGT convention, running from the second conserved V-encoded cysteine to the conserved J-encoded phenylalanine. The earlier analysis of some 550 of the donors excluded any sequence lacking an unambiguous match to a single V gene segment. An earlier analysis of 450 to 650 of the donors called V segments functional above 56.7% productive rearrangements and segregating when the between-donor standard deviation exceeded 5%. A statistical classification framework was developed to diagnose cytomegalovirus status using the catalog of TCR beta chain sequences. V and J gene assignment, in a later analysis, came from comparing TCR nucleotide sequences with IMGT/GENE-DB human TR gene sequences. The TCRdist pipeline was used in a later analysis to assign CDR3 sequences and most-parsimonious VDJ recombination scenarios. In a later analysis, every TCR beta chain was defined by the combination of its CDR3 amino acid sequence and its V-gene family, and reads without a unique V-gene family were dropped. To address suspected cross-contamination and a sequencing artifact, a later analysis removed approximately 600 highly shared, low-generation-probability nucleotide sequences. In a later analysis, a clonal expansion index was calculated for each public chain from normalized within-repertoire ranks of inferred template counts. A later analysis computed generation probabilities with a VDJ recombination model fitted to out-of-frame rearrangements, and checked the results against IGoR. In a later analysis, hypergeometric tests were used to score TCR-TCR, TCR-HLA and TCR-CMV co-occurrence, with a repertoire-size bias correction applied to TCR pairs. To estimate false discovery rates, a later analysis permuted the HLA or CMV assignments 20 times. A later analysis grouped co-occurring TCRs with DBSCAN, adding TCRdist sequence similarity when clustering within HLA-allele-positive subsets. Repertoires with fewer than 30,000 or more than 120,000 public chains, plus five repertoires with anomalous nucleotide sharing, were excluded from co-occurrence clustering. TCRdb took over this immuneACCESS table, retaining in-frame rearrangements with V and J assigned. Such tables are incomplete; in checked studies, under half of the missing clones stem from an unresolved V gene, and the remainder is unexplained. V and J calls and clone size are those listed in that table; D and trimming were worked out from the DNA. In this sample the table shows roughly 170,000 clones, approximately 80% of which occur a single time. The ten largest clonotypes hold 0.7% to 0.95% of the sample.

This sequence was found in a woman younger than 35 in good health and CMV-seronegative. The V and J segments used are TRBV7-2 and TRBJ2-7, with TRBD2 identical over 14 junction bases. Sequencing was performed on PBMCs. The bases read TGTGCCAGCAGCCCTAGACTAGCGGGAGGGTACGAGCAGTACTTC. This translates into CASSPRLAGGYEQYF.